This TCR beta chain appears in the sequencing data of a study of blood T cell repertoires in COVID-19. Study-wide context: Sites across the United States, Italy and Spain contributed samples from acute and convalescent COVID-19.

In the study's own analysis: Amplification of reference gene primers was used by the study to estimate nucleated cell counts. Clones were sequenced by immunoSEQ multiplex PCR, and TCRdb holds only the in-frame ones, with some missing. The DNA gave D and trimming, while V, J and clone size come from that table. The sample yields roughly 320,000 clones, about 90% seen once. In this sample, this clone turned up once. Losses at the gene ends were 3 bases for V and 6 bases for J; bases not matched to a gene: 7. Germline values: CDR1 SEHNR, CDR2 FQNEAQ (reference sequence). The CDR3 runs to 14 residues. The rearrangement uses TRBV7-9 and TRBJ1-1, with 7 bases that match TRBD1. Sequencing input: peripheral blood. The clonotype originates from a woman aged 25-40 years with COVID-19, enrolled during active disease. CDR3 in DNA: TGTGCCAGCAGCTTCACAGGGGCAGGCGCTGAAGCTTTCTTT. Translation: CASSFTGAGAEAFF.